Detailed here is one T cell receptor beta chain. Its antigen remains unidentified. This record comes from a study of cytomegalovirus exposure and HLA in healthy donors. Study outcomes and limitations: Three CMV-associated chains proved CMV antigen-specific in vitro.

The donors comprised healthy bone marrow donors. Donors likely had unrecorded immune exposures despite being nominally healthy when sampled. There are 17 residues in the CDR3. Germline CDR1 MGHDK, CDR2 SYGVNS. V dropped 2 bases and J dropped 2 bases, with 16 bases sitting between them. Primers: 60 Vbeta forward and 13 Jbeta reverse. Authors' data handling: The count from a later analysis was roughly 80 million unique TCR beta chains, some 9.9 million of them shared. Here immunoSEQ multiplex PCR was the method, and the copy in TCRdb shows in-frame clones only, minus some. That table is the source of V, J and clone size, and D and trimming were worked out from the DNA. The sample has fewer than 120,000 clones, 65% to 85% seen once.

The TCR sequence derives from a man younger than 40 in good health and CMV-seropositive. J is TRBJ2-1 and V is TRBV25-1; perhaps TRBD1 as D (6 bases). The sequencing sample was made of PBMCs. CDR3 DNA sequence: TGTGCCAGCAGTGAAAGGCTGTGGGGGCAGACCTACAATGAGCAGTTCTTC. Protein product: CASSERLWGQTYNEQFF.